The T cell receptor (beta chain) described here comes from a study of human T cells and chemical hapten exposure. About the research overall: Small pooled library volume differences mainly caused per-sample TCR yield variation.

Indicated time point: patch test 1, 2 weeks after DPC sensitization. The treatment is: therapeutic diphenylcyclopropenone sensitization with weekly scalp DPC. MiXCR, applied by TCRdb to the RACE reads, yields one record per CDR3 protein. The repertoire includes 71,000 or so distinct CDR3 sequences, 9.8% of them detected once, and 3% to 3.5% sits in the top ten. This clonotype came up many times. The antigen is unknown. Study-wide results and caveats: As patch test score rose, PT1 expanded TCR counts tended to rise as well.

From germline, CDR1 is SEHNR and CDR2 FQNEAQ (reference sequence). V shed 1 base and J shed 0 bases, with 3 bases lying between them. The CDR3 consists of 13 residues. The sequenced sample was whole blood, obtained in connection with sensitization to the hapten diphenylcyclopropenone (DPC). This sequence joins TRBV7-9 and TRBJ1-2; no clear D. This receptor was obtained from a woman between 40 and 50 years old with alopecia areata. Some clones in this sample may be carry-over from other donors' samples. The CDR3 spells CASSLGTNYGYTF. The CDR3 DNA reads TGTGCCAGCAGCTTAGGTACTAACTATGGCTACACCTTC.